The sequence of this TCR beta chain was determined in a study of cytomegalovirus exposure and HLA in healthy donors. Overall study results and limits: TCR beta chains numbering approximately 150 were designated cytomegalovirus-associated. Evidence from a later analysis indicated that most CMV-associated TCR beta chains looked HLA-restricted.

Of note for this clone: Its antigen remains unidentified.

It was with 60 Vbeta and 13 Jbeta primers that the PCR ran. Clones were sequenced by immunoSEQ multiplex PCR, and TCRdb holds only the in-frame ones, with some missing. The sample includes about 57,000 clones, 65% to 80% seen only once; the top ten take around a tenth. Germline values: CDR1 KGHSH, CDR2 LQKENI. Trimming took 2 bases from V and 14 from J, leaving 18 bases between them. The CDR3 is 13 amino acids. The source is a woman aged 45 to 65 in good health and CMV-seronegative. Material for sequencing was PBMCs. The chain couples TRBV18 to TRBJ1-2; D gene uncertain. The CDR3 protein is CASSPSSVPGWTF. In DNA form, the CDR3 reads TGTGCCAGCTCACCAAGCTCTGTACCGGGGTGGACCTTC. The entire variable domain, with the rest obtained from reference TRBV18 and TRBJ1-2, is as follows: NAGVMQNPRHLVRRRGQEARLRCSPMKGHSHVYWYRQLPEEGLKFMVYLQKENIIDESGMPKERFSAEFPKEGPSILRIQQVVRGDSAAYFCASSPSSVPGWTFGSGTRLTVV.